Presented here are 25 T cell receptor beta chains from one specimen sequenced in a study of blood T cell repertoires in COVID-19. The protocol was immunoSEQ multiplex PCR, while the TCRdb copy is restricted to in-frame clones and leaves out a portion. Among around 40,000 clones listed, 80% to 90% were seen once. Sequencing was carried out using peripheral blood. These receptor sequences come from a man aged 60 to 69 with active COVID-19.

This chain connects TRBV6-5 to TRBJ2-5; 11 bases are a match to TRBD2. The CDR3 has 14 residues. The germline V gene encodes CDR1 MNHEY and CDR2 SVGAGI. V was clipped by 6 bases and J by 4 bases; unmatched bases: 4. CDR3 protein: CASRGTSGLETQYF. Written as DNA, the CDR3 is TGTGCCAGCAGGGGGACTAGCGGCTTAGAGACCCAGTACTTC.

The V call is TRBV11-2, the J call TRBJ2-1, with 8 bases aligning to TRBD2. Per germline, CDR1 SGHAT and CDR2 FQNNGV. CDR3 length: 15 amino acids. V shed 1 base and J 3 bases; nucleotides not matched to a gene: 2. This CDR3 reads CASSLAGGLYNEQFF. CDR3 sequence (DNA): TGTGCCAGCAGCTTAGCGGGAGGGCTCTACAATGAGCAGTTCTTC.

This chain uses TRBV7-2 with TRBJ2-3; 7 bases align to TRBD1. Looked up from germline, CDR1 is SGHTA and CDR2 is FQGNSA. V lost 5 bases and J lost 4; bases outside the gene matches: 6. The CDR3 spans 14 residues. The CDR3 DNA follows: TGTGCCAGCAGCCCGGACAGGATTCCAGATACGCAGTATTTT. Translated: CASSPDRIPDTQYF.

The chain combines TRBV3-1 (or the pseudogene TRBV3-2) with TRBJ1-2; no reliable D call. Between the trimmed V and J ends, which lost 4 bases and 4 bases, there was a span of 7 bases. The CDR3 has 12 residues. Germline V CDR1 and CDR2: LGHDT, YNNKEL (reference sequence). This chain's CDR3 is CASSRASYGYTF. CDR3 sequence (DNA): TGTGCCAGCAGCCGTGCTAGCTATGGCTACACCTTC.

The chain links TRBV19 to TRBJ2-7, with 7 bases lining up with TRBD1. V lost 5 bases to trimming and J lost 0 bases; unmatched junction nucleotides: 4. CDR3 length: 14 residues. Germline loops: CDR1 LNHDA, CDR2 SQIVND (reference sequence). The CDR3 region is CASSQQGISYEQYF. CDR3 sequence (DNA): TGTGCCAGTAGTCAACAGGGGATCTCCTACGAGCAGTACTTC. Complete variable domain (other parts from reference TRBV19 and TRBJ2-7): DGGITQSPKYLFRKEGQNVTLSCEQNLNHDAMYWYRQDPGQGLRLIYYSQIVNDFQKGDIAEGYSVSREKKESFPLTVTSAQKNPTAFYLCASSQQGISYEQYFGPGTRLTVT.

The V call is TRBV12-3 or TRBV12-4, the J call TRBJ2-5; no clear D. The ends were cut back, 5 bases at V and 1 base at J, with 8 bases in the middle. The CDR3 runs to 13 residues. The CDR3 reads CASSIVLQETQYF. In DNA form, the CDR3 reads TGTGCCAGCAGTATAGTCCTCCAAGAGACCCAGTACTTC.

The gene calls are TRBV7-9 and TRBJ2-7; no firm D call. The CDR3 runs to 13 residues. The germline V gene has CDR1 SEHNR and CDR2 FQNEAQ (reference sequence). The germline V and J ends were trimmed by 5 bases and 3 bases, with 11 bases remaining between them. CDR3: CASSPGSLYEQYF. In nucleotides, the CDR3 is TGTGCCAGCAGCCCAGGAAGTCTCTACGAGCAGTACTTC.

The chain carries TRBV9 and TRBJ2-6; 7 bases match TRBD1. This CDR3 is 19 amino acids long. The V gene's germline CDR1 is SGDLS and CDR2 YYNGEE. V shed 2 bases and J 2 bases; nucleotides not matched to a gene: 13. The DNA for the CDR3 is TGTGCCAGCAGCGTTTCAGTTCGACAGGGATCAGCTGGGGCCAACGTCCTGACTTTC. Its translation: CASSVSVRQGSAGANVLTF. Supplemented by reference TRBV9 and TRBJ2-6, the full variable domain reads DSGVTQTPKHLITATGQRVTLRCSPRSGDLSVYWYQQSLDQGLQFLIQYYNGEERAKGNILERFSAQQFPDLHSELNLSSLELGDSALYFCASSVSVRQGSAGANVLTFGAGSRLTVL.

This rearrangement joins TRBV27 to TRBJ2-7; 9 nucleotides match TRBD2. Losses at the gene ends were 10 bases for V and 2 bases for J; bases not matched to a gene: 9. Germline CDR1 is MNHEY and CDR2 is SMNVEV (reference sequence). The CDR3 covers 14 residues. CDR3 sequence reads: CATSGLANPYEQYF. CDR3 DNA sequence: TGTGCCACCTCCGGACTAGCGAATCCCTACGAGCAGTACTTC.

This chain links TRBV6-4 with TRBJ1-6; 9 nucleotides agree with TRBD1. The CDR3 runs 15 residues. V lost 4 bases, J lost 8 bases, and 6 bases stayed unmatched. The germline CDR1 and CDR2 sequences are MRHNA and SNTAGT. CDR3 sequence (DNA): TGTGCCAGCAGTGCCGCCGGGACAGGGTATTCACCCCTCCACTTT. Its translation is CASSAAGTGYSPLHF.

The gene calls are TRBV29-1 and TRBJ2-7, with TRBD1 as a possible D gene (6 bases). V lost 2 bases to trimming and J lost 5 bases, with 10 bases between them. CDR1 is SQVTM and CDR2 is ANQGSEA in the germline V gene. The CDR3 consists of 12 residues. The CDR3 bases are TGCAGCGTTGAAAGCACAGGGAACGAGCAGTACTTC. This sequence encodes CSVESTGNEQYF.

The rearrangement links TRBV6-5 to TRBJ1-3, with a possible D match to TRBD1 (5 bases). Germline CDR1 and CDR2: MNHEY and SVGAGI. V was shortened by 6 bases and J by 0 bases, with 12 bases between the two germline ends. The CDR3 has 15 residues. Here the CDR3 reads CASSPRRGSGNTIYF. The CDR3 nucleotides are TGTGCCAGCAGCCCCAGGAGGGGCTCTGGAAACACCATATATTTT.

The chain employs TRBV5-6 and TRBJ1-6, with D unclear. Trimming took off 0 bases at V and 4 bases at J, with 8 bases between the two ends. This CDR3 comprises 15 residues. CDR1 is SGHDT, CDR2 YYEEEE, per germline. CDR3 region: CASSLDTRYNSPLHF. The CDR3 nucleotides are TGTGCCAGCAGCTTGGATACGAGGTATAATTCACCCCTCCACTTT. The full variable domain, with the rest looked up from reference TRBV5-6 and TRBJ1-6, is DAGVTQSPTHLIKTRGQQVTLRCSPKSGHDTVSWYQQALGQGPQFIFQYYEEEERQRGNFPDRFSGHQFPNYSSELNVNALLLGDSALYLCASSLDTRYNSPLHFGNGTRLTVT.

The V call is TRBV19, the J call TRBJ1-2; D is uncertain. The germline V and J ends were trimmed by 9 bases and 6 bases, with 20 bases remaining between them. The germline V gene has CDR1 LNHDA and CDR2 SQIVND (reference sequence). The CDR3 is 14 residues long. The CDR3 here is CARLGVRLKNGYTF. The CDR3 DNA is TGTGCCAGGCTCGGGGTGAGGCTGAAGAATGGCTACACCTTC.

The chain recombines TRBV7-7 with TRBJ2-5; TRBD2 aligns across 7 bases. Trimming cost V 6 bases and J 2 bases; bases outside gene matches: 12. Germline CDR1 SSHAT, CDR2 FNYEAQ (reference sequence). CDR3 size: 16 residues. CDR3: CASSLMGGSKQETQYF. In DNA, the CDR3 is TGTGCCAGCAGTCTTATGGGGGGGAGTAAACAAGAGACCCAGTACTTC.

The table lists this clone with a count of one. This chain links TRBV7-8 with TRBJ2-2; D gene ambiguous. This CDR3 has 14 residues. Per germline, CDR1 SGHVS and CDR2 FQNEAQ. V was clipped by 5 bases and J by 2 bases, with 9 bases between them. The CDR3 DNA sequence: TGTGCCAGCAGCAGACTTATAAACACCGGGGAGCTGTTTTTT. It translates to CASSRLINTGELFF.

The CDR3 DNA reads as TGTGCCAGCCGAGGTTCCCAGGGGGTCGAATCCGAGCAGTACTTC. Residues: CASRGSQGVESEQYF. The rearrangement links TRBV11-2 to TRBJ2-7; 7 nucleotides agree with TRBD1. CDR3 length equals 15 residues. Germline V gene sequence: CDR1 SGHAT, CDR2 FQNNGV. V lost 8 bases to trimming and J lost 6 bases; unmatched junction nucleotides: 16.

The CDR3 DNA reads as TGTGCCAGCAGCCCCTTAGCGGGAGAGGTGGAGCTGTTTTTT. This encodes CASSPLAGEVELFF. This chain joins TRBV7-2 and TRBJ2-2; TRBD2 agrees at 9 bases. The germline gives CDR1 SGHTA, CDR2 FQGNSA. CDR3 length: 14 residues. V was clipped by 5 bases and J by 10 bases; unmatched bases: 8.

The rearrangement uses TRBV6-2 or TRBV6-3 and TRBJ2-1, with 13 bases that match TRBD2. J lost 8 bases, V lost 2 bases, and 3 bases had no gene match. Germline CDR1 and CDR2: MNHEY and SVGEGT. The CDR3 spans 15 residues. The CDR3 is CASSYAGLAGHEQFF. In nucleotides, the CDR3 is TGTGCCAGCAGTTACGCGGGACTAGCGGGACATGAGCAGTTCTTC.

This clone was detected only once. The chain recombines TRBV2 with TRBJ2-1; possible D gene TRBD2, 5 bases. The CDR3 length is 15 residues. V gave up 6 bases and J gave up 0 bases, with 12 bases separating them. Germline V gives CDR1 SNHLY, CDR2 FYNNEI. The CDR3 DNA follows: TGTGCCAGCAGGATAACAGCGGCCTCCTACAATGAGCAGTTCTTC. It codes for CASRITAASYNEQFF.

J is TRBJ2-7 and V is TRBV18, with D possibly TRBD1 on 6 matching bases. Germline V lookup: CDR1 KGHSH, CDR2 LQKENI. V lost 3 bases and J 0 bases, leaving 15 bases between the germline ends. This CDR3 region has 16 residues. DNA of the CDR3: TGTGCCAGCTCACCCTCGAGGGGGATGTACTCCTACGAGCAGTACTTC. Its translation: CASSPSRGMYSYEQYF.

In this sample, this clone turned up a few times. J is TRBJ1-6 and V is TRBV4-1; D ambiguous. V was shortened by 0 bases and J by 9 bases, with 9 bases between the two germline ends. The CDR3 has 14 amino acids. The germline V gene has CDR1 MGHRA and CDR2 YSYEKL. This CDR3 reads CASSQEDGLSPLHF. CDR3 DNA sequence: TGCGCCAGCAGCCAAGAAGACGGACTTTCACCCCTCCACTTT.

The V and J genes are TRBV10-2 and TRBJ2-3; D unresolved. CDR3 length: 14 amino acids. Germline assignment: CDR1 WSHSY and CDR2 SAAADI. Trimming took off 4 bases at V and 8 bases at J, with 16 bases between the two ends. The CDR3 nucleotides read TGCGCCAGCAGTGGATCTGGGTTCGGCGGTACGCAGTATTTT. The encoded protein is CASSGSGFGGTQYF.

This clone was seen once. V gene TRBV10-3 combines with J gene TRBJ2-6; 8 bases are shared with TRBD1. The CDR3 has 16 amino acids. Per germline, CDR1 ENHRY and CDR2 SYGVKD. Trimming cost V 3 bases and J 4 bases; bases outside gene matches: 5. As DNA, the CDR3 is TGTGCCATCAGTGACAGGGGGCGGATCGGGGCCAACGTCCTGACTTTC. Translated, it gives CAISDRGRIGANVLTF.

The chain links TRBV27 to TRBJ1-6; D not resolved. Trimming took 0 bases from V and 8 from J, leaving 14 bases between them. Germline CDR1 reads MNHEY; CDR2 reads SMNVEV (reference sequence). This CDR3 contains 16 residues. This CDR3 is CASSLSFGSGYSPLHF. CDR3 sequence (DNA): TGTGCCAGCAGTTTATCCTTTGGGTCGGGGTATTCACCCCTCCACTTT.